This T cell receptor (beta chain) is drawn from a study of T cell responses to AZD1222 COVID-19 vaccine. The data were produced by immunoSEQ multiplex PCR, yet TCRdb's version contains in-frame clones alone and is incomplete. The table records 90,000 to 120,000 clones, about 93% of them present only once. This CDR3 contains 13 residues. The V end was cut by 5 bases, the J end by 2 bases, with 11 bases between. The specimen was peripheral blood, collected on day 0 of AZD1222 vaccination. This TCR came from an adult in good health. J is TRBJ2-7 and V is TRBV5-3; no clear D. TRBV5-3 counts as an open reading frame of uncertain function. CDR3 DNA: TGTGCCAGAAGGAGAAGGGTCCCCTACGAGCAGTACTTC. It codes for CARRRRVPYEQYF.